These 13 T cell receptor beta chains were sequenced from one sample in a study of graft-versus-host responses after intestinal transplantation. The authors combined about 200,000 CFSE-labeled responder cells with about 200,000 irradiated, violet-dye-labeled stimulator cells in plates. The protocol was immunoSEQ multiplex PCR, while the TCRdb copy is restricted to in-frame clones and leaves out a portion. Among 13,000 to 15,000 clones listed, roughly a third were seen once. The source material was alloreactive CD8+ T cells from a mixed lymphocyte reaction culture, sampled before intestinal transplant. Subset of the sample: CFSE-low proliferating T cells sorted from roughly six-day pre-transplant mixed lymphocyte reaction (GvH or HvG direction). All receptors come from a human patient who received an intestinal transplant.

The chain is built from TRBV5-6 and TRBJ1-2, with a tentative D call TRBD1 (5 bases). Germline CDR1 is SGHDT and CDR2 is YYEEEE. The germline V and J ends were trimmed by 0 bases and 3 bases, with 24 bases remaining between them. The CDR3 consists of 19 residues. The CDR3 loop reads CASSLGLGQGRSYDYGYTF. The CDR3 coding sequence is TGTGCCAGCAGCTTGGGCCTCGGGCAGGGTCGATCATATGACTATGGCTACACCTTC. Based on the CDR3 plus reference TRBV5-6 and TRBJ1-2, the full variable domain is DAGVTQSPTHLIKTRGQQVTLRCSPKSGHDTVSWYQQALGQGPQFIFQYYEEEERQRGNFPDRFSGHQFPNYSSELNVNALLLGDSALYLCASSLGLGQGRSYDYGYTFGSGTRLTVV.

This chain joins TRBV13 and TRBJ2-7; D is uncertain. The germline V and J ends were trimmed by 4 bases and 4 bases, with 14 bases remaining between them. Germline CDR1 reads PRHDT; CDR2 reads FYEKMQ (reference sequence). There are 14 residues in the CDR3. As DNA, the CDR3 is TGTGCCAGCAGCTCACCCTTCCCACCTTACGAGCAGTACTTC. Its translation: CASSSPFPPYEQYF.

This clone showed up just a few times. The rearrangement links TRBV18 to TRBJ1-5, with unresolved D. Trimming shortened V by 4 bases and J by 4 bases, and 11 bases separated the two germline ends. The CDR3 totals 14 residues. From germline, CDR1 is KGHSH and CDR2 LQKENI. As DNA, the CDR3 is TGTGCCAGCTCACTGCGGCACCCTAATCAGCCCCAGCATTTT. As protein: CASSLRHPNQPQHF.

The gene calls are TRBV2 and TRBJ2-5, with a weak D call TRBD2 (6 bases). Trimming pared 8 bases from V and 1 base from J, leaving 11 bases between. CDR1 and CDR2 from the germline V gene are SNHLY and FYNNEI. The CDR3 has 13 residues. The CDR3 DNA reads TGTGCCAGCTTAGGGGACTCCCAAGAGACCCAGTACTTC. It encodes CASLGDSQETQYF.

The chain carries TRBV10-3 and TRBJ2-6; D unclear. This CDR3 comprises 16 residues. Germline V CDR1 and CDR2: ENHRY, SYGVKD. V was clipped by 4 bases and J by 0 bases, with 10 bases between them. CDR3 sequence: CAISAGSISGANVLTF. The CDR3 nucleotides read TGTGCCATCAGTGCGGGCAGCATCTCTGGGGCCAACGTCCTGACTTTC.

The chain combines TRBV5-8 with TRBJ1-6; no clear D gene. Trimming pared 6 bases from V and 0 bases from J, leaving 13 bases between. The length of the CDR3 is 16 residues. Germline V CDR1 and CDR2: SGHTS, YDEGEE. For the CDR3, the DNA is TGTGCCAGCACCCAAGCTGGGGACTCCTATAATTCACCCCTCCACTTT. It codes for CASTQAGDSYNSPLHF.

The chain links TRBV4-1 to TRBJ2-3; the D gene is possibly TRBD2 (6 bases). The germline V gene has CDR1 MGHRA and CDR2 YSYEKL. The CDR3 totals 21 residues. The germline V and J ends were trimmed by 0 bases and 2 bases, with 27 bases remaining between them. The CDR3 protein is CASSQEGILGLSGGATDTQYF. The CDR3 coding sequence is TGCGCCAGCAGCCAAGAAGGGATCTTAGGTCTGAGTGGCGGGGCCACAGATACGCAGTATTTT.

V gene TRBV6-6 combines with J gene TRBJ2-7, with TRBD1 identical over 10 bases. Germline assignment: CDR1 MNHNY and CDR2 SVGAGI (reference sequence). V was pared by 7 bases and J by 5 bases, with 11 bases of the junction left unmatched. The CDR3 totals 15 residues. The CDR3 DNA sequence: TGTGCCAGCAAAACCTCGGGACAGGGGAGGCACGAGCAGTACTTC. Protein sequence: CASKTSGQGRHEQYF.

The genes are TRBV7-9 and TRBJ2-1; maybe TRBD2 (5 bases). The germline V gene encodes CDR1 SEHNR and CDR2 FQNEAQ (reference sequence). The CDR3 runs 15 residues. V lost 5 bases and J lost 9, with 20 bases in between. The CDR3 nucleotides read TGTGCCAGCAGCCTCCGACTACCTAAGGATGGTGAGCAGTTCTTC. Protein product: CASSLRLPKDGEQFF.

This clone has just one count. The J gene is TRBJ2-5, the V gene TRBV5-6; the D call may be TRBD1 or TRBD2 (5 bases each). The end of the DNA aligns better with TRBJ2-7, so the J call may be wrong. This CDR3 region has 12 residues. Looked up from germline, CDR1 is SGHDT and CDR2 is YYEEEE. The CDR3 loop reads CASSLGGAEQYF. The CDR3 DNA follows: TGTGCCAGCAGCTTGGGAGGGGCCGAGCAGTACTTC.

The chain employs TRBV6-5 and TRBJ2-7, with D unresolved. V was clipped by 5 bases and J by 2 bases, with 13 bases between them. The CDR3 has 14 amino acids. Germline assignment: CDR1 MNHEY and CDR2 SVGAGI. This CDR3 reads CASSHTRAPYEQYF. The CDR3 DNA is TGTGCCAGCAGTCATACACGGGCCCCCTACGAGCAGTACTTC.

This clone was seen only a few times. This chain links TRBV7-3 with TRBJ2-1; D is possibly TRBD2 (7 bases). Germline V gene data show CDR1 as SGHTA and CDR2 as FQGTGA. The CDR3 loop spans 13 amino acids. The V end was cut by 3 bases, the J end by 5 bases, with 8 bases between. CDR3 region: CASSFGGHNEQFF. CDR3 nucleotides: TGTGCCAGCAGCTTCGGGGGGCACAATGAGCAGTTCTTC.

CDR3 DNA sequence: TGTGCCAGCTCTCTTACGAGCTCCTACAATGAGCAGTTCTTC. It translates to CASSLTSSYNEQFF. J is TRBJ2-1 and V is TRBV5-4; D unresolved. Per the germline V gene, CDR1 is SGHNT and CDR2 is YYREEE (reference sequence). The CDR3 is 14 amino acids. The V end was cut by 7 bases, the J end by 0 bases, with 11 bases between.